Shown below are 32 T cell receptor beta chains from a single sample sequenced in a study of T cell responses to AZD1222 COVID-19 vaccine. The data were produced by immunoSEQ multiplex PCR, yet TCRdb's version contains in-frame clones alone and is incomplete. The sample lists approximately 100,000 clones, around 95% occurring once. This specimen was peripheral blood, taken on day 0 of AZD1222 vaccination. The receptors originated from an adult in good health.

The V and J genes are TRBV28 and TRBJ1-1, with 10 bases lining up with TRBD1. CDR1 and CDR2 from the germline V gene are MDHEN and SYDVKM. The CDR3 has 14 amino acids. Unmatched junction bases numbered 4, after V lost 8 bases and J lost 1 base. CDR3 DNA sequence: TGTGCCAGCCAGACAGGGGGCCCGAACACTGAAGCTTTCTTT. Translated: CASQTGGPNTEAFF.

The chain employs TRBV19 and TRBJ1-5; D is unclear. CDR3 size: 14 residues. Germline V CDR1 and CDR2: LNHDA, SQIVND (reference sequence). Trimming cost V 7 bases and J 3 bases, with 13 bases left between them. The CDR3 loop reads CASKPAQFNQPQHF. The CDR3 DNA sequence: TGTGCCAGTAAGCCAGCGCAATTCAATCAGCCCCAGCATTTT.

The chain combines TRBV30 with TRBJ2-2, with 10 bases identical to TRBD2. This CDR3 is built from 16 residues. V trimming: 1 base; J trimming: 5 bases; junction bases outside the gene matches: 7. Germline CDR1 and CDR2: GTSNPN and SVGIG (reference sequence). The CDR3 sequence is CAWSGLAGEGTGELFF. The CDR3 DNA follows: TGTGCCTGGAGTGGGCTAGCGGGAGAGGGGACCGGGGAGCTGTTTTTT.

The chain couples TRBV27 to TRBJ2-3; weak D call: TRBD2 (6 bases). Per the germline V gene, CDR1 is MNHEY and CDR2 is SMNVEV (reference sequence). This CDR3 spans 20 amino acids. V was pared by 0 bases and J by 4 bases, with 26 bases between. The CDR3 region has the DNA TGTGCCAGCAGTTTATCGGCAGGGTGGGGGGAAATCGGCTACGCAGATACGCAGTATTTT. This encodes CASSLSAGWGEIGYADTQYF.

As concerns this clone: A junction end diverges from the germline sequence, so it may reflect a read error. The chain combines TRBV11-3 with TRBJ1-5, with D unresolved. Germline-derived CDR1 and CDR2 are SGHNT and YENEEA. The CDR3 sequence is 15 residues long. The CDR3 sequence is CASSIDGNSNQPQHF. CDR3 sequence (DNA): TGTGCCAGCAGCATAGACGGAAATAGCAATCAGCCCCAGCATTTT.

The chain uses TRBV3-1 (or the pseudogene TRBV3-2) and TRBJ2-7; the match to TRBD1 covers 7 bases. V trimming: 1 base; J trimming: 5 bases; junction bases outside the gene matches: 8. Germline V gene data show CDR1 as LGHDT and CDR2 as YNNKEL (reference sequence). CDR3 size: 15 residues. The CDR3 is CASSQGDRVGNEQYF. CDR3 nucleotide sequence: TGTGCCAGCAGCCAAGGCGACAGGGTCGGCAACGAGCAGTACTTC.

The chain employs TRBV7-2 and TRBJ1-1; 8 nucleotides line up with TRBD1. This CDR3 is built from 15 residues. V was clipped by 5 bases and J by 2 bases; unmatched bases: 7. CDR1 SGHTA and CDR2 FQGNSA come from the germline V gene. The CDR3 DNA reads TGTGCCAGCAGCGGTCGACAGGGGCCAAACACTGAAGCTTTCTTT. This sequence encodes CASSGRQGPNTEAFF.

This chain's CDR3 is CASNGGGAVEEQYF. CDR3 DNA sequence: TGCGCCAGCAATGGAGGGGGCGCCGTGGAAGAGCAGTACTTC. The chain is built from TRBV10-2 and TRBJ2-7; D is possibly TRBD1 (7 bases). Germline V lookup: CDR1 WSHSY, CDR2 SAAADI. The CDR3 contains 14 residues. Trimming shortened V by 7 bases and J by 7 bases, and 20 bases separated the two germline ends.

V and J are TRBV19 and TRBJ1-2; TRBD1 agrees at 7 bases. In germline, CDR1 is LNHDA, CDR2 SQIVND (reference sequence). This CDR3 has 16 amino acids. V lost 0 bases, J lost 4 bases, and 8 bases stayed unmatched. The CDR3 sequence is CASSIDRFRDSYGYTF. CDR3 in DNA: TGTGCCAGTAGTATAGATCGGTTCAGGGACAGCTATGGCTACACCTTC.

This chain uses TRBV14 with TRBJ1-2; D is unresolved. The CDR3 contains 13 residues. V lost 0 bases and J lost 8, with 10 bases in between. Germline assignment: CDR1 SGHDN and CDR2 FVKESK. In DNA, the CDR3 is TGTGCCAGCAGCCAAGATATCCTGGGGGGCTACACCTTC. As protein: CASSQDILGGYTF.

V usage is TRBV3-1 (or the pseudogene TRBV3-2) and J usage is TRBJ2-1; maybe TRBD2 (5 bases). Germline-derived CDR1 and CDR2 are LGHDT and YNNKEL (reference sequence). V dropped 4 bases and J dropped 0 bases, with 10 bases sitting between them. This CDR3 contains 15 residues. The CDR3 sequence: CASSPGKRSYNEQFF. The CDR3 nucleotides read TGTGCCAGCAGCCCGGGGAAACGCTCCTACAATGAGCAGTTCTTC.

The chain combines TRBV15 with TRBJ1-5; perhaps TRBD1 as D (5 bases). Trimming removed 4 bases at V and 8 bases at J, with 18 bases between. The CDR3 runs to 15 residues. Germline V CDR1 and CDR2: LNHNV, YYDKDF (reference sequence). The CDR3: CATSTSRDPVEPQHF. The CDR3 nucleotides read TGTGCCACCAGCACCTCACGGGACCCCGTTGAGCCCCAGCATTTT.

The CDR3 region has the DNA TGTGCCAGTAGGGCGACGGGGGGATCACCCCTCCACTTT. It translates to CASRATGGSPLHF. The chain has TRBV19 and TRBJ1-6; D is possibly TRBD1 (5 bases). Germline values: CDR1 LNHDA, CDR2 SQIVND (reference sequence). The V gene lost 6 bases and the J gene lost 10 bases, with 13 bases spanning the gap. The CDR3 totals 13 residues.

This chain joins TRBV30 and TRBJ1-4; no definite D call. This CDR3 region has 11 residues. Germline V gives CDR1 GTSNPN, CDR2 SVGIG (reference sequence). V dropped 0 bases and J dropped 8 bases, with 4 bases sitting between them. As DNA, the CDR3 is TGTGCCTGGAGTGTAAGGGAAAAACTGTTTTTT. Protein product: CAWSVREKLFF. Filled out from reference TRBV30 and TRBJ1-4, the complete variable domain reads SQTIHQWPATLVQPVGSPLSLECTVEGTSNPNLYWYRQAAGRGLQLLFYSVGIGQISSEVPQNLSASRPQDRQFILSSKKLLLSDSGFYLCAWSVREKLFFGSGTQLSVL.

V gene TRBV7-9 combines with J gene TRBJ1-4, with a possible D match to TRBD1 (5 bases). Looked up from germline, CDR1 is SEHNR and CDR2 is FQNEAQ (reference sequence). The CDR3 contains 17 residues. V gave up 0 bases and J gave up 2 bases, with 13 bases separating them. CDR3 protein: CASSLAQGGWTNEKLFF. CDR3 DNA: TGTGCCAGCAGCTTAGCGCAGGGAGGGTGGACTAATGAAAAACTGTTTTTT.

The rearrangement joins TRBV19 to TRBJ2-6; perhaps TRBD2 as D (6 bases). The germline V and J ends were trimmed by 3 bases and 0 bases, with 9 bases remaining between them. CDR1 and CDR2 from the germline V gene are LNHDA and SQIVND (reference sequence). The CDR3 is 16 residues long. CDR3 sequence reads: CASSISEGSGANVLTF. CDR3 coding DNA: TGTGCCAGTAGTATTTCGGAGGGCTCTGGGGCCAACGTCCTGACTTTC.

The chain combines TRBV28 with TRBJ1-1; D is possibly TRBD1 (5 bases). Trimming cost V 6 bases and J 0 bases, with 8 bases left between them. Germline assignment: CDR1 MDHEN and CDR2 SYDVKM. The CDR3 has 13 amino acids. CDR3 loop: CASRWGMNTEAFF. The CDR3 DNA reads TGTGCCAGCAGATGGGGCATGAACACTGAAGCTTTCTTT.

V usage is TRBV11-2 and J usage is TRBJ1-2; D may be TRBD1 (5 bases). CDR1 and CDR2 from the germline V gene are SGHAT and FQNNGV. The CDR3 consists of 11 residues. V was trimmed by 5 bases and J by 8 bases, leaving 9 bases between them. For the CDR3, the DNA is TGTGCCAGCAGCCCAGGGTTGGGCTACACCTTC. Translating gives CASSPGLGYTF.

V and J are TRBV2 and TRBJ2-3; the D is unclear. This CDR3 contains 13 residues. Germline V lookup: CDR1 SNHLY, CDR2 FYNNEI. V lost 6 bases and J 0 bases, leaving 7 bases between the germline ends. The CDR3 DNA sequence: TGTGCCAGCAGCGTTATGAGCACAGATACGCAGTATTTT. Protein: CASSVMSTDTQYF.

The chain uses TRBV6-1 and TRBJ1-5, with D unresolved. The CDR3 runs to 14 residues. Trimming took 2 bases from V and 4 from J, leaving 9 bases between them. The germline CDR1 and CDR2 sequences are MNHNS and SASEGT. As DNA, the CDR3 is TGTGCCAGCAGTGAAATGGGGTGGAATCAGCCCCAGCATTTT. This gives the protein CASSEMGWNQPQHF.

This clone was recorded once. The chain recombines TRBV5-6 with TRBJ2-1, with 8 bases lining up with TRBD2. Germline-derived CDR1 and CDR2 are SGHDT and YYEEEE. V dropped 2 bases and J dropped 6; count of bases not matched to a gene: 4. This CDR3 spans 14 amino acids. DNA for the CDR3: TGTGCCAGCAGCTTAAGCGGGGGCTCCAATGAGCAGTTCTTC. Its translation: CASSLSGGSNEQFF.

The chain recombines TRBV28 with TRBJ1-2; D is ambiguous. The CDR3 has 12 amino acids. Germline V lookup: CDR1 MDHEN, CDR2 SYDVKM. V was shortened by 3 bases and J by 8 bases, with 10 bases between the two germline ends. The CDR3 region is CASSFTGNGYTF. The CDR3 bases are TGTGCCAGCAGTTTTACCGGGAACGGCTACACCTTC.

The gene calls are TRBV27 and TRBJ2-3; 9 bases line up with TRBD1. J was trimmed by 5 bases and V by 6 bases; bases with no gene match: 9. From germline, CDR1 is MNHEY and CDR2 SMNVEV (reference sequence). This CDR3 region has 15 residues. The DNA for the CDR3 is TGTGCCAGCAGCCCGGACAGGGGCTTTGGAGATACGCAGTATTTT. Protein product: CASSPDRGFGDTQYF.

This rearrangement joins TRBV4-3 to TRBJ1-3; maybe TRBD1 (6 bases). CDR1 LGHNA and CDR2 YSLEER come from the germline V gene. Deletions cut 4 bases from V and 3 bases from J, with 10 bases between. This CDR3 has 14 residues. In nucleotides, the CDR3 is TGCGCCAGCAGCCGCGGGACATTTGGAAACACCATATATTTT. Its protein product is CASSRGTFGNTIYF.

This sequence joins TRBV19 and TRBJ2-3; 9 bases align to TRBD2. V lost 4 bases to trimming and J lost 6 bases; unmatched junction nucleotides: 2. CDR3 size: 13 residues. Germline CDR1 reads LNHDA; CDR2 reads SQIVND (reference sequence). The DNA for the CDR3 is TGTGCCAGTAGTACCAGCGGGGGGGATACGCAGTATTTT. Translating gives CASSTSGGDTQYF. The whole variable domain, remainder taken from reference TRBV19 and TRBJ2-3, is DGGITQSPKYLFRKEGQNVTLSCEQNLNHDAMYWYRQDPGQGLRLIYYSQIVNDFQKGDIAEGYSVSREKKESFPLTVTSAQKNPTAFYLCASSTSGGDTQYFGPGTRLTVL.

The chain links TRBV19 to TRBJ1-6; D is possibly TRBD1 (5 bases). Trimming removed 5 bases from V and 8 bases from J, with 16 bases in between. The CDR3 extends over 15 amino acids. CDR1 LNHDA and CDR2 SQIVND come from the germline V gene (reference sequence). CDR3 DNA sequence: TGTGCCAGTAGTCCCCGGGCAGGGAGTTATTCACCCCTCCACTTT. Amino acid sequence: CASSPRAGSYSPLHF.

J is TRBJ1-3 and V is TRBV9; weak D call: TRBD1 (5 bases). V lost 1 base and J 0 bases, leaving 11 bases between the germline ends. CDR1 is SGDLS and CDR2 is YYNGEE in the germline V gene. This CDR3 contains 16 residues. The CDR3 DNA reads TGTGCCAGCAGCGTAAGGGGCCGAATCTCTGGAAACACCATATATTTT. This codes for CASSVRGRISGNTIYF.

The chain joins TRBV18 to TRBJ1-1, with D possibly TRBD1 on 5 matching bases. Germline V CDR1 and CDR2: KGHSH, LQKENI. The CDR3 spans 15 residues. The V end was cut by 5 bases, the J end by 0 bases, with 13 bases between. The CDR3 bases are TGTGCCAGCTCAGCAGAGGGACGGTTGAACACTGAAGCTTTCTTT. This encodes CASSAEGRLNTEAFF.

This chain connects TRBV19 to TRBJ1-1; 7 bases fit TRBD1. Germline-derived CDR1 and CDR2 are LNHDA and SQIVND (reference sequence). V lost 3 bases to trimming and J lost 11 bases; unmatched junction nucleotides: 24. The CDR3 is 18 amino acids. The CDR3: CASSISLGTAGTAERAFF. Here the CDR3 DNA reads TGTGCCAGTAGTATTTCATTAGGGACCGCCGGGACAGCAGAGAGGGCTTTCTTT.

The chain uses TRBV21-1 and TRBJ2-1; TRBD2 is the table's D call and was not checked against the DNA. TRBV21-1 is classified as a pseudogene. The CDR3 extends over 16 amino acids. CDR3 bases: TGTGCCAGCACCACCACGGGAGAACGGATCTACAATGAGCAGTTCTTC. Amino acids: CASTTTGERIYNEQFF.

The chain carries TRBV20-1 and TRBJ2-1; TRBD2 might be the D (5 bases). V gave up 4 bases and J gave up 9 bases, with 10 bases separating them. The length of the CDR3 is 11 residues. Germline assignment: CDR1 DFQATT and CDR2 SNEGSKA (reference sequence). This chain's CDR3 is CSATWRREQFF. The CDR3 coding sequence is TGCAGTGCTACATGGAGGCGTGAGCAGTTCTTC.

The genes are TRBV7-8 and TRBJ1-2, with TRBD1 as a possible D gene (5 bases). The V end was cut by 5 bases, the J end by 8 bases, with 15 bases between. Per germline, CDR1 SGHVS and CDR2 FQNEAQ. This CDR3 has 13 residues. The CDR3 protein is CASSHTLAGGYTF. The DNA for the CDR3 is TGTGCCAGCAGCCACACCTTAGCAGGGGGCTACACCTTC. The full variable domain, with the rest looked up from reference TRBV7-8 and TRBJ1-2, is GAGVSQSPRYKVAKRGQDVALRCDPISGHVSLFWYQQALGQGPEFLTYFQNEAQLDKSGLPSDRFFAERPEGSVSTLKIQRTQQEDSAVYLCASSHTLAGGYTFGSGTRLTVV.